The sequence of this TCR beta chain was determined in a study of CD8 T cells in ankylosing spondylitis. Study-level results: A motif of roughly eight highly homologous TCR beta variants was seen as apparently characteristic of ankylosing spondylitis blood.

Via MiXCR, TCRdb re-called the 5' RACE reads, giving one row per CDR3 protein. The sample has 200,000 to 250,000 distinct CDR3 sequences; around 19% are singletons. Notes on this clonotype: What it recognizes is unknown.

Sample: blood, either unsorted or a sorted T cell fraction (not recorded which). The receptor was derived from a male donor with ankylosing spondylitis.

CDR3 nucleotide sequence: TGTGCCACCAGCACCAGGGAGGATGGAAACACCATATATTTT. It encodes CATSTREDGNTIYF. The chain recombines TRBV15 with TRBJ1-3; TRBD1 is a possible D gene (5 bases). Trimming removed 4 bases from V and 3 bases from J, with 10 bases in between. The length of the CDR3 is 14 residues. CDR1 is LNHNV, CDR2 YYDKDF, per germline (reference sequence).